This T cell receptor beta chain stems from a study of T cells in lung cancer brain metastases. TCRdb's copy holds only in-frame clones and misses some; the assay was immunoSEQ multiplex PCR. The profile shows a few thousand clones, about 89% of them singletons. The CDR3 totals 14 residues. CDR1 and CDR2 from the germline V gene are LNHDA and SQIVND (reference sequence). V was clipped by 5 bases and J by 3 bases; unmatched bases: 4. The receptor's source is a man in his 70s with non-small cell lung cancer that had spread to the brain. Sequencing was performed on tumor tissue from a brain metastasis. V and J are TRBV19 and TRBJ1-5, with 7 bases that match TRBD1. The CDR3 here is CASSPTGFNQPQHF. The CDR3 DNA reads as TGTGCCAGTAGTCCGACAGGGTTCAATCAGCCCCAGCATTTT.